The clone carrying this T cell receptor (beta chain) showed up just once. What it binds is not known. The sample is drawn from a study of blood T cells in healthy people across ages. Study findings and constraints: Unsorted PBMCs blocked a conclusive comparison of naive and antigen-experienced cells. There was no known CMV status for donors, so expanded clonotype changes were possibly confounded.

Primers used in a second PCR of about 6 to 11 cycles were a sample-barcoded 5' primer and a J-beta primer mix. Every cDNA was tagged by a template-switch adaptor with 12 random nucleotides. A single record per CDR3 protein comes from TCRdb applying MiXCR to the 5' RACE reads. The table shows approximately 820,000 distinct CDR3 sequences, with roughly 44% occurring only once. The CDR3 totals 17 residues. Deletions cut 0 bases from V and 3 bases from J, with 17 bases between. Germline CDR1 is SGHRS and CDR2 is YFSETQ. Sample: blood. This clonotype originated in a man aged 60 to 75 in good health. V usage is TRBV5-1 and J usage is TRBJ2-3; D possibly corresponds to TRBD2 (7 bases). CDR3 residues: CASSLGGGGRRTDTQYF. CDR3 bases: TGCGCCAGCAGCTTGGGTGGGGGGGGCCGAAGAACAGATACGCAGTATTTT.